This T cell receptor (beta chain) comes out of a study of T cell responses to AZD1222 COVID-19 vaccine. With respect to this clone: Its matching antigen is unknown.

Overall study results and limits: Donors were chiefly white British, with a greater number of females, and clonal diversity was perhaps underestimated.

V lost 3 bases, J lost 4 bases, and 7 bases stayed unmatched. This CDR3 contains 15 residues. Germline CDR1 is KGHSH and CDR2 is LQKENI. Assay used: immunoSEQ multiplex PCR; TCRdb lists only in-frame clones, some missing. The sample shows some 150,000 clones, 88% of them seen only once. The sample consisted of peripheral blood, taken 28 days after the second dose of the MenACWY control vaccine. The source of this sequence is an adult who received the MenACWY meningococcal vaccine as a control. The chain joins TRBV18 to TRBJ1-1; 8 bases are shared with TRBD1. DNA of the CDR3: TGTGCCAGCTCACCCCAGGGGGCGCCGGGCACTGAAGCTTTCTTT. Protein sequence: CASSPQGAPGTEAFF.